The rows below give T cell receptor beta chains drawn from one sample of a study of T-cell memory formation after mild COVID-19. MiXCR, applied by TCRdb to the 5' RACE reads, yields one record per CDR3 protein. The data show about 360,000 distinct CDR3 sequences, around 14% seen once. What was sequenced was PBMCs or a T cell subset sorted from them (not recorded which). Source of these receptors: a man aged 18 to 30 who had mild COVID-19 (a few samples of this study predate the infection). Cell type and time point are not known. Each CDR3 is given with its conserved first and last residue. Fields, in order: V gene, D gene, clone size, J gene, CDR3 DNA, CDR3 protein. A D gene is named only where the DNA matches it firmly. Clone size is given for some rows only: seen once, a few or many times, or a class if the clone is expanded.

V: TRBV7-2
D: TRBD1
size: NA
J: TRBJ1-2
DNA: TGTGCCAGCAGCTCAACCGGGACAGGGTTTCTCTATGGCTACACCTTC
CDR3: CASSSTGTGFLYGYTF

V: TRBV29-1
D: NA
size: few
J: TRBJ1-1
DNA: TGCAGCGTTGCAACTTCCATTTGGTTGGGGAACACTGAAGCTTTCTTT
CDR3: CSVATSIWLGNTEAFF

V: TRBV5-1
D: TRBD2
size: many
J: TRBJ2-1
DNA: TGCGCCAGCAGGCGACCCGGGGGGGGCTCCTACAATGAGCAGTTCTTC
CDR3: CASRRPGGGSYNEQFF

V: TRBV4-2
D: NA
size: NA
J: TRBJ2-1
DNA: TGTGCCAGCAGCCCCCGTGTAGGGTCCTACAATGAGCAGTTCTTC
CDR3: CASSPRVGSYNEQFF

V: TRBV7-2
D: TRBD1
size: NA
J: TRBJ1-1
DNA: TGTGCCAGCAGCCGCAATCAGGGGGTGCACACTGAAGCTTTCTTT
CDR3: CASSRNQGVHTEAFF

V: TRBV5-1
D: NA
size: few
J: TRBJ2-7
DNA: TGCGCCAGCAGCCCATCGACGGGCTCCTACGAGCAGTACTTC
CDR3: CASSPSTGSYEQYF

V: TRBV15
D: NA
size: few
J: TRBJ1-1
DNA: TGTGCCACCAGCAGAGGGGACACCGGGGGGACTGAAGCTTTCTTT
CDR3: CATSRGDTGGTEAFF

V: TRBV4-1
D: TRBD1
size: NA
J: TRBJ1-6
DNA: TGCGCCAGCAGCCAGCAGACAGGGCATAATTCACCCCTCCACTTT
CDR3: CASSQQTGHNSPLHF

V: TRBV5-1
D: TRBD1
size: NA
J: TRBJ2-3
DNA: TGCGCCAGCAGCCGCACTCAGGGGGCAGATACGCAGTATTTT
CDR3: CASSRTQGADTQYF

V: TRBV20-1
D: TRBD2
size: NA
J: TRBJ2-5
DNA: TGCAGTGCTAGAGACTACCCTTTGAGCGGGGCCACCGAAGAGACCCAGTACTTC
CDR3: CSARDYPLSGATEETQYF

V: TRBV7-9
D: NA
size: NA
J: TRBJ2-1
DNA: TGTGCCAGCGGCCCCCTAGTAGGCTATGAGCAGTTCTTC
CDR3: CASGPLVGYEQFF

V: TRBV9
D: NA
size: NA
J: TRBJ2-2
DNA: TGTGCCAGCAGCCCCGAGGGGGGGAACACCGGGGAGCTGTTTTTT
CDR3: CASSPEGGNTGELFF

V: TRBV6-2/TRBV6-3
D: NA
size: NA
J: TRBJ2-1
DNA: TGTGCCAGCAGATCAGGGTCCCAGAGGTACAATGAGCAGTTCTTC
CDR3: CASRSGSQRYNEQFF

V: TRBV10-2
D: NA
size: NA
J: TRBJ1-1
DNA: TGCGCCAGCATCCCAGGGACGAACACTGAAGCTTTCTTT
CDR3: CASIPGTNTEAFF

V: TRBV7-6
D: NA
size: NA
J: TRBJ2-7
DNA: TGTGCCAGCAGCCGACAGACCACCTACGAGCAGTACTTC
CDR3: CASSRQTTYEQYF

V: TRBV29-1
D: NA
size: NA
J: TRBJ2-5
DNA: TGCAGCGGGAACAGGGTACCACAAGAGACCCAGTACTTC
CDR3: CSGNRVPQETQYF

V: TRBV28
D: TRBD2
size: NA
J: TRBJ2-3
DNA: TGTGCCACCAGCGGGGGGGTGGAGACGCAGTATTTT
CDR3: CATSGGVETQYF

V: TRBV29-1
D: NA
size: few
J: TRBJ2-5
DNA: TGCAGCGTTGGGGCGGCAGTCGACTATGAGTACTTC
CDR3: CSVGAAVDYEYF

V: TRBV12-3/TRBV12-4
D: TRBD1
size: few
J: TRBJ1-4
DNA: TGTGCCAGCGGAAACCGGGACAGTTATGAAAAACTGTTTTTT
CDR3: CASGNRDSYEKLFF

V: TRBV5-1
D: NA
size: NA
J: TRBJ2-5
DNA: TGCGCCAGCAGCTTCCCCGGGACAATGGAGACCCAGTACTTC
CDR3: CASSFPGTMETQYF

V: TRBV4-2
D: TRBD2
size: many
J: TRBJ2-3
DNA: TGTGCCAGCAGCCAAGTCGTCCAGCGGGGGCCCTCCAGCACAGATACGCAGTATTTT
CDR3: CASSQVVQRGPSSTDTQYF

V: TRBV29-1
D: TRBD2
size: NA
J: TRBJ2-7
DNA: TGCAGCGTTCCCAGCGGGAGCGGCTCCTACGAGCAGTACTTC
CDR3: CSVPSGSGSYEQYF

V: TRBV6-2/TRBV6-3
D: NA
size: few
J: TRBJ1-5
DNA: TGTGCCAGTTGGCCCCAGCATTTT
CDR3: CASWPQHF

V: TRBV29-1
D: NA
size: few
J: TRBJ2-1
DNA: TGCAGCGTTGAGGTACGGGGTACTCACAATGAGCAGTTCTTC
CDR3: CSVEVRGTHNEQFF

V: TRBV4-1
D: NA
size: few
J: TRBJ1-5
DNA: TGCGCCAGCAGCCATCCTGCGGGGGAGAGGAGCAATCAGCCCCAGCATTTT
CDR3: CASSHPAGERSNQPQHF

V: TRBV2
D: NA
size: NA
J: TRBJ1-4
DNA: TGTGCCAGCACCGGCTCGGAGGGCTGGGAAAAACTGTTTTTT
CDR3: CASTGSEGWEKLFF

V: TRBV7-9
D: NA
size: NA
J: TRBJ1-6
DNA: TGTGCCAGCACCGCTGGGGCAGGGCGGATAAATTCACCCCTCCACTTT
CDR3: CASTAGAGRINSPLHF

V: TRBV7-9
D: NA
size: many
J: TRBJ1-5
DNA: TGTGCCAGCAGTGACAGCGCCCTGGAGCCCCAGCATTTT
CDR3: CASSDSALEPQHF

V: TRBV7-9
D: TRBD1
size: many
J: TRBJ2-5
DNA: TGTGCCAGCAGCTTCGGGACAGGGCGCGAGACCCAGTACTTC
CDR3: CASSFGTGRETQYF

V: TRBV4-1
D: NA
size: few
J: TRBJ2-4
DNA: TGCGCCAGCACCCTAGGGGCCTTAGCCAAAAACATTCAGTACTTC
CDR3: CASTLGALAKNIQYF

V: TRBV5-1
D: TRBD2
size: NA
J: TRBJ2-5
DNA: TGCGCCAGCAGCTTGGTAGCGGGGGTCCAAGAGACCCAGTACTTC
CDR3: CASSLVAGVQETQYF

V: TRBV2
D: NA
size: NA
J: TRBJ1-6
DNA: TGTGCCAGCCTACGGGATCCTAATTCCTCACCCCTCCACTTT
CDR3: CASLRDPNSSPLHF

V: TRBV6-2/TRBV6-3
D: NA
size: NA
J: TRBJ1-4
DNA: TGTGCCAGCAGTTACGACTTTTATGAAAAACTGTTTTTT
CDR3: CASSYDFYEKLFF

V: TRBV12-3/TRBV12-4
D: NA
size: many
J: TRBJ1-2
DNA: TGTGCCAGCAGTTTGGGGGGCCCCATCTATGGCTACACCTTC
CDR3: CASSLGGPIYGYTF

V: TRBV12-5
D: NA
size: NA
J: TRBJ2-4
DNA: TGTGCTAGTGGTCCTCGGGACTCCGAAAACATTCAGTACTTC
CDR3: CASGPRDSENIQYF

V: TRBV5-1
D: TRBD2
size: few
J: TRBJ2-3
DNA: TGCGCCAGCAGCTTACTAGCGGGGGTTGCAGATACGCAGTATTTT
CDR3: CASSLLAGVADTQYF

V: TRBV29-1
D: TRBD1
size: NA
J: TRBJ1-1
DNA: TGCAGCGAAGCGACCGGACAGGGGGCGGCTTTCTTT
CDR3: CSEATGQGAAFF

V: TRBV25-1
D: NA
size: few
J: TRBJ1-3
DNA: TGTGCCAGCAGAGAGGGATGGGTTGGAAACACCATATATTTT
CDR3: CASREGWVGNTIYF

V: TRBV9
D: NA
size: many
J: TRBJ2-7
DNA: TGTGCCAGCAGCGTAGGACCAGGGAGGCTCTACGAGCAGTACTTC
CDR3: CASSVGPGRLYEQYF

V: TRBV3-1
D: NA
size: NA
J: TRBJ1-6
DNA: TGTGCCAGCAGCCCTGGACTTAATTCACCCCTCCACTTT
CDR3: CASSPGLNSPLHF

V: TRBV6-5
D: NA
size: NA
J: TRBJ1-1
DNA: TGTGCCAGCAGCTTTAGCCGGAGGACCCCGGAGAACACTGAAGCTTTCTTT
CDR3: CASSFSRRTPENTEAFF

V: TRBV7-2
D: NA
size: many
J: TRBJ2-1
DNA: TGTGCCAGCAGCTTCGGGTTAAGGGGGGCAGGGGCCGATGAGCAGTTCTTC
CDR3: CASSFGLRGAGADEQFF

V: TRBV4-3
D: NA
size: many
J: TRBJ1-1
DNA: TGCGCCAGCAGCCAAGCGGCGGGGGAAATGGCTTTCTTT
CDR3: CASSQAAGEMAFF

V: TRBV5-6
D: NA
size: few
J: TRBJ1-1
DNA: TGTGCCAGCAGCGTGAACACTGAAGCTTTCTTT
CDR3: CASSVNTEAFF

V: TRBV11-2
D: NA
size: NA
J: TRBJ2-1
DNA: TGTGCCAGCAGCTTAGTGGCAGTACTGGCGCCCGACCGGAGATACAATGAGCAGTTCTTC
CDR3: CASSLVAVLAPDRRYNEQFF

V: TRBV7-2
D: NA
size: NA
J: TRBJ1-5
DNA: TGTGCCAGCAGCTTATGGGGGGTAAGGGATCAGCCCCAGCATTTT
CDR3: CASSLWGVRDQPQHF

V: TRBV12-3/TRBV12-4
D: TRBD1
size: many
J: TRBJ2-5
DNA: TGTGCCAGCACCCGGACAGGGGAGACCCAGTACTTC
CDR3: CASTRTGETQYF

V: TRBV7-2
D: TRBD2
size: NA
J: TRBJ2-5
DNA: TGTGCCAGCAGCGTAGTGACTAGCGGGGGGGCACAGACCCAGTACTTC
CDR3: CASSVVTSGGAQTQYF

V: TRBV20-1
D: TRBD2
size: NA
J: TRBJ2-1
DNA: TGCAGTGCTAGGATAGCGGGGTCTGGGTACAATGAGCATTTCTTC
CDR3: CSARIAGSGYNEHFF

V: TRBV20-1
D: TRBD2
size: few
J: TRBJ2-1
DNA: TGCAGTGCTGGAACTTTGGGGGGGAGACTATACAATGAGCAGTTCTTC
CDR3: CSAGTLGGRLYNEQFF

V: TRBV19
D: NA
size: NA
J: TRBJ1-5
DNA: TGTGCCAGTAATCGACCCACGTTGGTGGATCAGCCCCAGCATTTT
CDR3: CASNRPTLVDQPQHF

V: TRBV6-5
D: NA
size: few
J: TRBJ2-7
DNA: TGTGCCAGCAGTTACTCGCCCGGGAACGAGCAGTACTTC
CDR3: CASSYSPGNEQYF

V: TRBV20-1
D: NA
size: NA
J: TRBJ2-7
DNA: TGCAGTGCTAGAAGTCAGCTTAATTCCTACGAGCAGTACTTC
CDR3: CSARSQLNSYEQYF

V: TRBV12-3/TRBV12-4
D: NA
size: few
J: TRBJ1-1
DNA: TGTGCCAGCAGTGCCAACAGGGCGTGGGGCGCTGAAGCTTTCTTT
CDR3: CASSANRAWGAEAFF

V: TRBV6-1
D: TRBD1
size: NA
J: TRBJ1-5
DNA: TGTGCCAGCAGGACTCGGACAGGCCCCCAGCATTTT
CDR3: CASRTRTGPQHF

V: TRBV20-1
D: TRBD2
size: many
J: TRBJ2-1
DNA: TGCAGTGCTCCGACTAGCGGGGGGGCTAATGAGCAGTTCTTC
CDR3: CSAPTSGGANEQFF